This T cell receptor (beta chain) was recorded in a study of metastatic and nonmetastatic thyroid tumors. Study-wide results and caveats: Reportedly, malignant thyroid tumors had significantly higher TCR beta diversity than benign nodules, in blood and tumor.

TCRdb redid the clone calls on the PCR reads using MiXCR. Of 20,000 to 25,000 clones in the sample, around a third were seen once. Not a single patient had been given any form of treatment at any point before undergoing thyroid surgery. CDR3 size: 16 residues. Trimming pared 0 bases from V and 5 bases from J, leaving 16 bases between. Germline V gene lookup returns CDR1 SGHDN and CDR2 FVKESK. As concerns this clone: The antigen is not known.

The V and J genes are TRBV14 and TRBJ1-2; D remains unclear. The clonotype was recovered from a female donor with papillary thyroid cancer or a benign thyroid nodule (not recorded which). Some clones in this sample may be carry-over from other donors' samples. The sequencing sample was made of blood. The CDR3, as DNA: TGTGCCAGCAGCCAAGATGCGGCCTCCTTATTGTATGGCTACACCTTC. Translating it yields CASSQDAASLLYGYTF.